This entry describes one T cell receptor beta chain. Antigen: not known. This record belongs to a study of identical twins. Study-level findings and limits: Out-of-frame beta sequences exhibited a weaker degree of excess twin sharing. For cord blood, abundant beta clonotypes had fewer insertions, unlike memory repertoires, which showed none. For monozygotic twins, models underestimated out-of-frame TCR alpha sharing. Invariant MAIT and iNKT cells may have partly biased zero-insertion analyses.

TCRdb re-called the 5' RACE reads through MiXCR, storing one row per CDR3 protein. The sample lists some 710,000 distinct CDR3 sequences, around 5.7% seen once, with around 1.7% in the top ten. The CDR3 is made up of 15 amino acids. Trimming took 5 bases from V and 2 from J; bases not matched to a gene: 7. In germline, CDR1 is SEHNR, CDR2 FQNEAQ (reference sequence). Sequenced sample: naive T cells sorted from blood. The source of this sequence is a man between 18 and 29 years old in good health. The V call is TRBV7-9, the J call TRBJ2-3; TRBD2 matches 7 bases. The CDR3 DNA follows: TGTGCCAGCAGCGAGAAGAGGGACTACACAGATACGCAGTATTTT. Residues: CASSEKRDYTDTQYF. Complete variable domain (other parts from reference TRBV7-9 and TRBJ2-3): DTGVSQNPRHKITKRGQNVTFRCDPISEHNRLYWYRQTLGQGPEFLTYFQNEAQLEKSRLLSDRFSAERPKGSFSTLEIQRTEQGDSAMYLCASSEKRDYTDTQYFGPGTRLTVL.